Below are 12 T cell receptor beta chains sequenced from a single sample in a study of blood T cell repertoires in COVID-19. This table comes from immunoSEQ multiplex PCR, and its TCRdb copy is limited to in-frame clones, with some not included. The profile shows under 200,000 clones, around 82% of them singletons. Sequences were obtained from PBMCs or T cells enriched from blood (not recorded which). The source of these receptors is a woman in her forties or fifties in a cohort exposed to, infected with or recovered from COVID-19 (not recorded which).

This clone turned up a few times. The chain employs TRBV7-9 and TRBJ1-1, with a tentative D call TRBD1 (5 bases). V was shortened by 4 bases and J by 1 base, with 10 bases between the two germline ends. The germline V gene encodes CDR1 SEHNR and CDR2 FQNEAQ (reference sequence). This CDR3 comprises 14 residues. The CDR3 DNA reads as TGTGCCAGCAGCTCGGGACTCCGGAACACTGAAGCTTTCTTT. It codes for CASSSGLRNTEAFF.

The genes are TRBV12-3 or TRBV12-4 and TRBJ2-3, with 8 bases lining up with TRBD1. This CDR3 has 13 amino acids. J gave up 3 bases and V 8 bases, and 4 bases lay outside the gene matches. The DNA for the CDR3 is TGTGCCAGCCGTCAGGGGGCAACAGATACGCAGTATTTT. Its translation is CASRQGATDTQYF.

This clone was observed a single time. V and J are TRBV18 and TRBJ1-5; perhaps TRBD1 as D (5 bases). Looked up from germline, CDR1 is KGHSH and CDR2 is LQKENI. Trimming removed 2 bases at V and 2 bases at J, with 13 bases between. This CDR3 comprises 16 residues. The CDR3 DNA follows: TGTGCCAGCTCACCAACCCAGGGAGGGGGCAATCAGCCCCAGCATTTT. This encodes CASSPTQGGGNQPQHF.

This chain links TRBV27 with TRBJ2-1; 14 bases are shared with TRBD2. The length of the CDR3 is 19 residues. After removal of 4 bases from V and 13 bases from J, the junction contained 21 bases not matched to a gene. From germline, CDR1 is MNHEY and CDR2 SMNVEV (reference sequence). CDR3 loop: CASSSWGLAGEKGVAEQFF. The CDR3 DNA reads TGTGCCAGCAGTTCCTGGGGACTAGCGGGAGAAAAGGGGGTCGCAGAACAGTTCTTC.

V is TRBV24-1 and J is TRBJ1-5; D remains ambiguous. V gave up 2 bases and J gave up 0 bases, with 10 bases separating them. CDR1 is KGHDR, CDR2 SFDVKD, per germline. The CDR3 consists of 16 residues. The CDR3 sequence: CATSDSRLDSNQPQHF. The CDR3 nucleotides read TGTGCCACCAGTGATTCACGGCTAGATAGCAATCAGCCCCAGCATTTT.

The gene calls are TRBV28 and TRBJ2-1; D perhaps matches TRBD2 (5 bases). V shed 6 bases and J shed 3 bases, with 12 bases lying between them. Germline-derived CDR1 and CDR2 are MDHEN and SYDVKM. This CDR3 contains 14 residues. This chain's CDR3 is CASSPAGGYNEQFF. CDR3 DNA: TGTGCCAGCAGCCCCGCGGGCGGCTACAATGAGCAGTTCTTC.

This chain uses TRBV2 with TRBJ1-5; D is possibly TRBD1 (5 bases). The CDR3 sequence is 15 residues long. Germline loops: CDR1 SNHLY, CDR2 FYNNEI. Trimming took 4 bases from V and 4 from J, leaving 14 bases between them. CDR3 sequence: CASSVPGGENQPQHF. The CDR3 region has the DNA TGTGCCAGCAGTGTTCCGGGGGGAGAAAATCAGCCCCAGCATTTT. The full variable domain, in which reference TRBV2 and TRBJ1-5 provide the parts outside the CDR3, is EPEVTQTPSHQVTQMGQEVILRCVPISNHLYFYWYRQILGQKVEFLVSFYNNEISEKSEIFDDQFSVERPDGSNFTLKIRSTKLEDSAMYFCASSVPGGENQPQHFGDGTRLSIL.

The chain combines TRBV18 with TRBJ1-6; D possibly corresponds to TRBD1 (6 bases). The V end lost 4 bases, the J end lost 7 bases, and 14 bases lay between the germline ends. The CDR3 loop spans 15 amino acids. Per the germline V gene, CDR1 is KGHSH and CDR2 is LQKENI. The CDR3 here is CASSRGGQDNSPLHF. As DNA, the CDR3 is TGTGCCAGCTCACGGGGGGGACAAGACAATTCACCCCTCCACTTT.

The V call is TRBV5-1, the J call TRBJ2-3; D is unclear. CDR3 size: 14 residues. The V and J ends lost 7 bases and 5 bases respectively, with 17 bases between them. Germline CDR1 and CDR2: SGHRS and YFSETQ. CDR3: CASATPQILDTQYF. In DNA form, the CDR3 reads TGCGCCAGCGCCACCCCCCAGATTCTAGATACGCAGTATTTT.

The chain couples TRBV5-1 to TRBJ2-7, with TRBD1 identical over 7 bases. J was trimmed by 4 bases and V by 4 bases; bases with no gene match: 14. CDR1 and CDR2 (germline): SGHRS, YFSETQ. This CDR3 is built from 16 residues. The CDR3 loop reads CASSITSTGSLYEQYF. CDR3 bases: TGCGCCAGCAGCATAACTTCGACAGGGTCCCTATACGAGCAGTACTTC.

V and J are TRBV6-1 and TRBJ2-3; no clear D gene. Germline V gene lookup returns CDR1 MNHNS and CDR2 SASEGT. This CDR3 comprises 16 residues. V was cut by 3 bases and J by 1 base, with 14 bases left in between. In nucleotides, the CDR3 is TGTGCCAGCAGTGATTCTGGCCCAACCCGCACAGATACGCAGTATTTT. This sequence encodes CASSDSGPTRTDTQYF.

The chain joins TRBV3-1 (or the pseudogene TRBV3-2) to TRBJ2-3; 9 bases map to TRBD2. There are 14 residues in the CDR3. The ends lost 1 base at V and 6 bases at J; junction bases unmatched: 2. CDR1 is LGHDT and CDR2 is YNNKEL in the germline V gene (reference sequence). The CDR3 DNA sequence: TGTGCCAGCAGCCAAGTAGCGGGGGATGATACGCAGTATTTT. This translates into CASSQVAGDDTQYF.